This TCR beta chain comes out of a study of cytomegalovirus exposure and HLA in healthy donors. About the research overall: Of roughly 400 genotyped donors, around 86% grouped in the Caucasian-associated ancestry cluster.

PCR was performed using 60 Vbeta and 13 Jbeta primers. This table comes from immunoSEQ multiplex PCR, and its TCRdb copy is limited to in-frame clones, with some not included. The sample shows approximately 190,000 clones, about 80% of them seen only once. Unmatched junction bases numbered 2, after V lost 4 bases and J lost 2 bases. The V gene's germline CDR1 is SNHLY and CDR2 FYNNEI. The CDR3 consists of 15 residues. The chain links TRBV2 to TRBJ2-7, with 13 bases identical to TRBD2. The sequence came from a woman aged 18-29 years in good health and CMV-seropositive. Sequencing was carried out using PBMCs. The CDR3 coding sequence is TGTGCCAGCAGTGGGACTAGCGGGGGTACCTACGAGCAGTACTTC. Translating gives CASSGTSGGTYEQYF.